This T cell receptor beta chain was observed in a study of CD4+ T cells in melanoma. Generated by immunoSEQ multiplex PCR, the TCRdb table keeps only in-frame clones and is missing some. The table has some 120,000 clones, about 90% seen once; the top ten hold about 3.3%. CDR1 and CDR2 from the germline V gene are ENHRY and SYGVKD. The CDR3 has 13 amino acids. The ends were cut back, 4 bases at V and 1 base at J, with 8 bases in the middle. The sample was peripheral blood. This chain joins TRBV10-3 and TRBJ2-7; D might be TRBD1 (5 bases). The source is a human donor with melanoma. CDR3 bases: TGTGCCATCAGTGTCCAGGGTTCCTACGAGCAGTACTTC. It is translated as CAISVQGSYEQYF.